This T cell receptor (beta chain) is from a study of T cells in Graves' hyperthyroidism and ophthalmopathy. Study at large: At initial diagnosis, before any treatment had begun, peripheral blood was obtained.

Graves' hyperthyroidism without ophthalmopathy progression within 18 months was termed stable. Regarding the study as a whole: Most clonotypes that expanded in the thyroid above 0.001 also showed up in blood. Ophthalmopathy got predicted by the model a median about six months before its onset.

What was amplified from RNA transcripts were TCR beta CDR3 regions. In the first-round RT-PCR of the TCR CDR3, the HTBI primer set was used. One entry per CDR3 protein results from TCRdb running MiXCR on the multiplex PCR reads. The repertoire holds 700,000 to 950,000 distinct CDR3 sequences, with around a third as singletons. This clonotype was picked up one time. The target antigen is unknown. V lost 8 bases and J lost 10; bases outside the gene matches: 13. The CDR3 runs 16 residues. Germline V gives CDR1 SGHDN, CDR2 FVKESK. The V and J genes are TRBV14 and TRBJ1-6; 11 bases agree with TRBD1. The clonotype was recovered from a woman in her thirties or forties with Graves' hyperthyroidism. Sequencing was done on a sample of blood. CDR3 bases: TGTGCCAGCTCACCGCCCGGACAGGGGGCTCGGTCACCCCTCCACTTT. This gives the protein CASSPPGQGARSPLHF.